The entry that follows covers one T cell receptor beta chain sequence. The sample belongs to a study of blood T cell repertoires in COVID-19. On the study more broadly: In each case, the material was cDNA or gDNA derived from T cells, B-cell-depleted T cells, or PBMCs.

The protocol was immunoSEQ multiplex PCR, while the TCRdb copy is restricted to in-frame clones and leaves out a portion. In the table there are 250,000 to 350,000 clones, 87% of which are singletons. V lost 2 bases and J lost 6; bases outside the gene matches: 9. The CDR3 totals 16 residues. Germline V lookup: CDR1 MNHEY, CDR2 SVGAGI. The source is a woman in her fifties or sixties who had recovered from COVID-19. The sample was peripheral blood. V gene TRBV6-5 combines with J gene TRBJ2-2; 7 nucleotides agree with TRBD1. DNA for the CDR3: TGTGCCAGCAGTTACGGCTCACAGGGGCGCGCCGGGGAGCTGTTTTTT. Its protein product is CASSYGSQGRAGELFF.